The 10 T cell receptor beta chains below come from one sample, sequenced in a study of blood T cell repertoires in COVID-19 (TCRdb year 2020). The method behind the library was the immunoSEQ multiplex PCR assay. TCRdb carries this immuneACCESS record with in-frame sequences only. Its versions omit some clonotypes, under half of them owing to an unresolved V gene in the studies checked, with the rest unexplained. The sample has tens of thousands of clones on record, approximately 88% of them singletons. The ten largest clones represent about 13% of the sample. Sequenced sample: peripheral blood. These receptors all stem from a human donor with active COVID-19. The donor label of this sample is uncertain.

The gene calls are TRBV7-2 and TRBJ2-1; D is possibly TRBD1 (5 bases). The CDR3 is made up of 12 amino acids. V lost 5 bases and J lost 9, with 11 bases in between. The V gene's germline CDR1 is SGHTA and CDR2 FQGNSA. CDR3 DNA sequence: TGTGCCAGCAGCCCCGACAGCCGTGAGCAGTTCTTC. This codes for CASSPDSREQFF.

This clone came up once. The chain recombines TRBV12-5 with TRBJ2-1; D is ambiguous. Germline V lookup: CDR1 LGHNT, CDR2 FRNRAP. There are 14 residues in the CDR3. Trimming took 7 bases from V and 1 from J, leaving 11 bases between them. The CDR3 DNA sequence: TGTGCTAGTGCCTATAGTATTTCCTACAATGAGCAGTTCTTC. This translates into CASAYSISYNEQFF.

The chain couples TRBV6-6 to TRBJ2-1, with 7 bases that match TRBD1. This CDR3 contains 13 residues. V dropped 6 bases and J dropped 3; count of bases not matched to a gene: 2. CDR1 is MNHNY and CDR2 is SVGAGI in the germline V gene (reference sequence). The CDR3 region is CASSRDSYNEQFF. CDR3 DNA: TGTGCCAGCAGCCGGGACAGCTACAATGAGCAGTTCTTC.

Here the CDR3 DNA reads TGCGCCAGCAGTGATAGGACAGGGTCGAGCGAGCAGTACTTC. Amino acid sequence: CASSDRTGSSEQYF. V gene TRBV10-2 combines with J gene TRBJ2-7; 8 nucleotides agree with TRBD1. The CDR3 spans 14 residues. Germline CDR1 and CDR2: WSHSY and SAAADI. Trimming took 3 bases from V and 6 from J; bases not matched to a gene: 7.

This chain links TRBV15 with TRBJ2-7, with 9 bases lining up with TRBD2. The V gene's germline CDR1 is LNHNV and CDR2 YYDKDF (reference sequence). The CDR3 covers 19 residues. The trim removed 0 bases at V and 0 bases at J, leaving 12 bases unmatched. CDR3 residues: CATSRDGGGRATSSYEQYF. In nucleotides, the CDR3 is TGTGCCACCAGCAGAGATGGCGGCGGGAGGGCCACGAGCTCCTACGAGCAGTACTTC.

This chain joins TRBV5-6 and TRBJ2-1; a possible D gene is TRBD2 (5 bases). The germline CDR1 and CDR2 sequences are SGHDT and YYEEEE. V shed 2 bases and J shed 8 bases, with 8 bases lying between them. The CDR3 extends over 12 amino acids. The CDR3 spells CASSFAGYEQFF. The CDR3 region has the DNA TGTGCCAGCAGCTTTGCGGGTTATGAGCAGTTCTTC.

This clone was seen only once. The chain uses TRBV7-9 and TRBJ1-6, with 7 bases fitting TRBD1. The CDR3 contains 13 residues. CDR1 and CDR2 (germline): SEHNR, FQNEAQ (reference sequence). Losses at the gene ends were 5 bases for V and 10 bases for J; bases not matched to a gene: 5. Written as DNA, the CDR3 is TGTGCCAGCAGCCTTACAGGGGACTCACCCCTCCACTTT. This gives the protein CASSLTGDSPLHF.

V gene TRBV19 combines with J gene TRBJ2-4; 7 bases are shared with TRBD1. This CDR3 spans 14 amino acids. J gave up 0 bases and V 9 bases, and 5 bases lay outside the gene matches. The V gene's germline CDR1 is LNHDA and CDR2 SQIVND (reference sequence). This chain's CDR3 is CASGTALAKNIQYF. In DNA form, the CDR3 reads TGTGCCAGCGGGACAGCTCTAGCCAAAAACATTCAGTACTTC.

The chain uses TRBV5-4 and TRBJ2-1; 7 nucleotides agree with TRBD1. The J segment lost 0 bases and the V segment lost 5 bases, leaving 5 bases of the junction unmatched. The CDR3 totals 15 residues. Germline loops: CDR1 SGHNT, CDR2 YYREEE (reference sequence). This CDR3 reads CASSRQGDSYNEQFF. Written as DNA, the CDR3 is TGTGCCAGCAGTAGACAGGGAGACTCCTACAATGAGCAGTTCTTC.

This clone was counted once. The chain couples TRBV19 to TRBJ2-7; tentative D call: TRBD2 (6 bases). V lost 5 bases and J 2 bases, leaving 25 bases between the germline ends. CDR1 is LNHDA and CDR2 is SQIVND in the germline V gene (reference sequence). This CDR3 contains 18 residues. The DNA of the CDR3 is TGTGCCAGTAGTGGAGAATGGGCGGGGCAGTTGCAAACCTACGAGCAGTACTTC. It yields the protein CASSGEWAGQLQTYEQYF.